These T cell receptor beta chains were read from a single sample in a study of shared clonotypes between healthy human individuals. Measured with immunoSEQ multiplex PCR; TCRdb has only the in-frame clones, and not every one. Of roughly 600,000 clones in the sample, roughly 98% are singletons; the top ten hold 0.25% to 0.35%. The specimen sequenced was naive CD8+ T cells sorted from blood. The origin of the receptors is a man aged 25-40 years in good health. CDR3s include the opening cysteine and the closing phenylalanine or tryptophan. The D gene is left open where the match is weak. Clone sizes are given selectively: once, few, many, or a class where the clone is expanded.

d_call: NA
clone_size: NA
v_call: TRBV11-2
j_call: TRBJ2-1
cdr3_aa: CASSLPGGLAQFF
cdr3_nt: TGTGCCAGCAGCCTTCCGGGTGGCCTGGCGCAGTTCTTC

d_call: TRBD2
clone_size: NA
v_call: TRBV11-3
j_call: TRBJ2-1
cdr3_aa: CASSPQLAGAYNEQFF
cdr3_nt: TGTGCCAGCAGCCCTCAACTAGCGGGAGCCTACAATGAGCAGTTCTTC

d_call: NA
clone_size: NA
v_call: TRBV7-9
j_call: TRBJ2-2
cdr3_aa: CASSTGGNTGELFF
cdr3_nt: TGTGCCAGCAGCACTGGGGGGAACACCGGGGAGCTGTTTTTT

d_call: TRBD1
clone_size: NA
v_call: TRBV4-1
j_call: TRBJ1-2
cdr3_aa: CASSQVLGQGGTYGYTF
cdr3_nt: TGCGCCAGCAGCCAAGTTTTGGGACAGGGTGGCACCTATGGCTACACCTTC

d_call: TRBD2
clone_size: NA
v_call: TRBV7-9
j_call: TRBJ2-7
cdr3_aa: CASSLGVSGRDEQYF
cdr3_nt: TGTGCCAGCAGCTTAGGGGTTAGCGGGAGGGACGAGCAGTACTTC

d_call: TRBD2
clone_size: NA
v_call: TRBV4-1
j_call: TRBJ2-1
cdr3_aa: CASSQGSSGRAWESEQFF
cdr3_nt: TGCGCCAGCAGCCAAGGATCTAGCGGGAGGGCCTGGGAGAGTGAGCAGTTCTTC

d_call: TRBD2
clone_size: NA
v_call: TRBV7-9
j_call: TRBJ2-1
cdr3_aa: CASRNTGLAGFEQFF
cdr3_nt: TGTGCCAGCAGGAACACGGGACTAGCGGGATTTGAGCAGTTCTTC

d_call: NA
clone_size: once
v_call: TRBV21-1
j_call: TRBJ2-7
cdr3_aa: CASSKAAGYEQYF
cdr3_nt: TGTGCCAGCAGCAAAGCAGCGGGGTACGAGCAGTACTTC

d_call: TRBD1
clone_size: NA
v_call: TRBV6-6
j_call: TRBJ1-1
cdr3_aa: CASSYLTTGPTEAFF
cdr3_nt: TGTGCCAGCAGTTATCTGACGACAGGGCCCACTGAAGCTTTCTTT

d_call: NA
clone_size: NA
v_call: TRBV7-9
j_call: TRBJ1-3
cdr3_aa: CASSLGGTGNTIYF
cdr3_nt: TGTGCCAGCAGCTTAGGAGGGACAGGAAACACCATATATTTT

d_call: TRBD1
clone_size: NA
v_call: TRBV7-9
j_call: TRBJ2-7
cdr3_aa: CASSQAPDRAWEQYF
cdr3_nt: TGTGCCAGCAGCCAGGCGCCGGACAGGGCGTGGGAGCAGTACTTC

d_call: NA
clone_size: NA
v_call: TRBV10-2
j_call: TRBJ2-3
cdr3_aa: CASSESRTHPRSIGLGDTQYF
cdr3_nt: TGCGCCAGCAGTGAGTCGAGGACACACCCTCGTAGCATAGGGCTTGGAGATACGCAGTATTTT

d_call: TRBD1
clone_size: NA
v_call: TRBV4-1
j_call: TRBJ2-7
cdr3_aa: CASSQRTGSFYEQYF
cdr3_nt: TGCGCCAGCAGCCAGAGGACAGGGAGCTTCTACGAGCAGTACTTC

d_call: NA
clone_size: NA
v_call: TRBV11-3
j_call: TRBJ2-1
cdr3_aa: CASSEGRYNEQFF
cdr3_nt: TGTGCCAGCAGCGAGGGACGTTACAATGAGCAGTTCTTC

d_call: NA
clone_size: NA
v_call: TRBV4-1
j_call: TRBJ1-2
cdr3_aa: CASSREGFDGYTF
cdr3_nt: TGCGCCAGCAGCCGAGAGGGTTTTGATGGCTACACCTTC

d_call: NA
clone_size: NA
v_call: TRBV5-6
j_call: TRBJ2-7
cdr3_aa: CASSPSYSYEQYF
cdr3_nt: TGTGCCAGCAGCCCTTCCTACTCCTACGAGCAGTACTTC

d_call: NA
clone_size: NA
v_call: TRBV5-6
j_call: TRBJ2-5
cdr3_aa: CASRTAQETQYF
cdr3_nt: TGTGCCAGCCGGACAGCACAAGAGACCCAGTACTTC

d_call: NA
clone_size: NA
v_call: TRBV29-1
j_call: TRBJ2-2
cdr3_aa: CSVRRGTGELFF
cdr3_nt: TGCAGCGTACGTAGAGGCACCGGGGAGCTGTTTTTT

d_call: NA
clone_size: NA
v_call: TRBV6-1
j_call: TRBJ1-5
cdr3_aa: CASRLDRNSNQPQHF
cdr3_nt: TGTGCCAGCAGGCTAGACAGAAATAGCAATCAGCCCCAGCATTTT

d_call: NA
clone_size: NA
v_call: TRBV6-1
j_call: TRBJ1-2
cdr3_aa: CASSDRWHYGYTF
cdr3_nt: TGTGCCAGCAGTGACAGGTGGCACTATGGCTACACCTTC

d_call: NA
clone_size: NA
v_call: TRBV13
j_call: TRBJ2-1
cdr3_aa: CASSSQGDISYNEQFF
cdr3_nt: TGTGCCAGCAGCAGTCAAGGGGATATCTCCTACAATGAGCAGTTCTTC

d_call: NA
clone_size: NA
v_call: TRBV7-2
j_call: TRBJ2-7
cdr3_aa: CASSPGGVSGYF
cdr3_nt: TGTGCCAGCAGCCCCGGGGGAGTCTCGGGGTACTTC

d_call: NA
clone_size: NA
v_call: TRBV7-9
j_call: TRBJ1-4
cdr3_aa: CASSSLRPSREKLFF
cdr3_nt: TGTGCCAGCAGCTCCTTGCGGCCTTCTCGTGAAAAACTGTTTTTT

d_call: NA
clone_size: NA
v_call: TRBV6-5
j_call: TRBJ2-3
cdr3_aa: CASRPEEPTDTQYF
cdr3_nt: TGTGCCAGCAGGCCGGAGGAACCCACAGATACGCAGTATTTT

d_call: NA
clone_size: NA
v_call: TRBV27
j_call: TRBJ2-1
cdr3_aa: CASRYDYSSYNEQFF
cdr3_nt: TGTGCCAGCAGATACGACTACAGCTCCTACAATGAGCAGTTCTTC

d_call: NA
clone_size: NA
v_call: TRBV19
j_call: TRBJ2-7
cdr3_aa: CASRPIPSAPYEQYF
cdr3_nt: TGTGCCAGTAGACCAATCCCTAGCGCGCCCTACGAGCAGTACTTC

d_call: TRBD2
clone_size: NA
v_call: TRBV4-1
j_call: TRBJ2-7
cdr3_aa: CASSQEPGLAGVEQYF
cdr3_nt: TGCGCCAGCAGCCAAGAACCGGGACTAGCGGGAGTCGAGCAGTACTTC

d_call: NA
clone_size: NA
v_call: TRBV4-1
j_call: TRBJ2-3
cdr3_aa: CASSQDGDTQYF
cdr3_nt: TGCGCCAGCAGCCAAGATGGAGATACGCAGTATTTT

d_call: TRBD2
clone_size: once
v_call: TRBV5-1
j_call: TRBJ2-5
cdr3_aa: CASSPGLAVKETQYF
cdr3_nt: TGCGCCAGCAGCCCGGGACTAGCGGTTAAAGAGACCCAGTACTTC

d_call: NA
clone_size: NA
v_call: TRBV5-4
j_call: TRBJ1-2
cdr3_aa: CASSLAGGKRGYTF
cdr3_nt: TGTGCCAGCAGCTTGGCGGGAGGGAAGCGAGGCTACACCTTC

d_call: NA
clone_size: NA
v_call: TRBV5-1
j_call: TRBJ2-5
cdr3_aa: CASSFVGLQETQYF
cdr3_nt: TGCGCCAGCAGTTTCGTGGGTCTCCAAGAGACCCAGTACTTC

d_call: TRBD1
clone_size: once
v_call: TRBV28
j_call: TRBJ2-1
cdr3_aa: CASRLDRGNEQFF
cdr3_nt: TGTGCCAGCAGACTTGACAGGGGTAATGAGCAGTTCTTC

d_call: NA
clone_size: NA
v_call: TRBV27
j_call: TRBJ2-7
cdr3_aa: CASSSSPLLMSSPNEQYF
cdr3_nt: TGTGCCAGCAGTTCCAGTCCCCTTCTAATGTCTAGTCCTAACGAGCAGTACTTC

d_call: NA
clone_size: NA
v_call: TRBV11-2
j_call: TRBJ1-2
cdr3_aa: CASSLVYPDSSGNYGYTF
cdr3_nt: TGTGCCAGCAGCTTAGTTTACCCGGACAGTTCAGGGAACTATGGCTACACCTTC

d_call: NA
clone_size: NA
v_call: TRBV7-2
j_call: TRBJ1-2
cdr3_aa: CASSSPEGGRGNYGYTF
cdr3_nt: TGTGCCAGCAGCTCCCCTGAGGGGGGGCGCGGAAACTATGGCTACACCTTC

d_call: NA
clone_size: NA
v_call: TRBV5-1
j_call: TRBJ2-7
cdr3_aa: CASSLSGGRGYEQYF
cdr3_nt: TGCGCCAGCAGCTTGAGTGGCGGCAGGGGCTACGAGCAGTACTTC

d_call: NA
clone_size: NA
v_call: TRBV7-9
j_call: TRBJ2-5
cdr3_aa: CASSYETGETQYF
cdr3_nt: TGTGCCAGCAGCTATGAGACGGGAGAGACCCAGTACTTC

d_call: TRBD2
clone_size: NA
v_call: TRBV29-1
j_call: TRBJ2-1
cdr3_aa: CSVDEIAGGPINEQFF
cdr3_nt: TGCAGCGTTGACGAAATAGCGGGAGGGCCCATCAATGAGCAGTTCTTC